This is a list of T cell receptor beta chains from one sample in a study of blood T cell repertoires in COVID-19. Libraries were prepared by immunoSEQ multiplex PCR; TCRdb keeps only in-frame clonotypes and omits some of them. Here the sample spans almost 90,000 clones, about 90% being singletons. Sequencing input: peripheral blood. These TCRs come from a man aged 18 to 29 with COVID-19, enrolled during active disease. Both conserved end residues are part of each CDR3. A D gene is named only where the DNA matches it firmly. For some rows the clone size is stated as once, few or many, or as a class when expanded; others skip it.

j_call: TRBJ1-2; clone_size: .; v_call: TRBV6-5; d_call: .; cdr3_aa: CASSYSSTGDYGYTF; cdr3_nt: TGTGCCAGCAGTTACTCGTCCACCGGGGACTATGGCTACACCTTC
j_call: TRBJ1-1; clone_size: few; v_call: TRBV5-5; d_call: .; cdr3_aa: CASSSAGHTEAFF; cdr3_nt: TGTGCCAGCAGCTCGGCAGGGCACACTGAAGCTTTCTTT
j_call: TRBJ2-5; clone_size: .; v_call: TRBV7-9; d_call: TRBD1; cdr3_aa: CASSLRTGGGETQYF; cdr3_nt: TGTGCCAGCAGCCTTCGGACAGGGGGAGGGGAGACCCAGTACTTC
j_call: TRBJ2-1; clone_size: .; v_call: TRBV4-3; d_call: TRBD1; cdr3_aa: CASSLKPPRTGHNEQFF; cdr3_nt: TGCGCCAGCAGCCTCAAACCCCCCAGGACAGGGCACAATGAGCAGTTCTTC
j_call: TRBJ2-7; clone_size: .; v_call: TRBV5-1; d_call: .; cdr3_aa: CASSSMRGTQDEQYF; cdr3_nt: TGCGCCAGCAGCTCAATGAGGGGGACCCAGGACGAGCAGTACTTC
j_call: TRBJ2-7; clone_size: .; v_call: TRBV11-2; d_call: TRBD1; cdr3_aa: CASSKPRQGAAVEQYF; cdr3_nt: TGTGCCAGCAGCAAACCTAGACAGGGGGCCGCCGTCGAGCAGTACTTC
j_call: TRBJ2-3; clone_size: once; v_call: TRBV14; d_call: TRBD2; cdr3_aa: CASSQLAGRADTQYF; cdr3_nt: TGTGCCAGCAGTCAACTAGCGGGAAGAGCAGATACGCAGTATTTT
j_call: TRBJ2-1; clone_size: once; v_call: TRBV9; d_call: .; cdr3_aa: CASSVNNGRADEQFF; cdr3_nt: TGTGCCAGCAGCGTCAATAACGGGAGAGCCGATGAGCAGTTCTTC
j_call: TRBJ1-2; clone_size: .; v_call: TRBV7-2; d_call: TRBD1; cdr3_aa: CASSLGWRDRANYGYTF; cdr3_nt: TGTGCCAGCAGCTTAGGGTGGAGGGACAGGGCTAACTATGGCTACACCTTC
j_call: TRBJ1-1; clone_size: .; v_call: TRBV10-3; d_call: TRBD1; cdr3_aa: CAISEPTGGAEAFF; cdr3_nt: TGTGCCATCAGTGAGCCCACAGGGGGTGCTGAAGCTTTCTTT
j_call: TRBJ1-6; clone_size: .; v_call: TRBV16; d_call: .; cdr3_aa: CASSQVNPLNNSPLHF; cdr3_nt: TGTGCCAGCAGCCAAGTGAATCCCCTAAATAATTCACCCCTCCACTTT
j_call: TRBJ1-1; clone_size: .; v_call: TRBV5-1; d_call: .; cdr3_aa: CASSLEGRRTEAFF; cdr3_nt: TGCGCCAGCAGCTTGGAGGGGCGAAGGACTGAAGCTTTCTTT
j_call: TRBJ1-2; clone_size: .; v_call: TRBV28; d_call: TRBD1; cdr3_aa: CASSFKDRGLGYGYTF; cdr3_nt: TGTGCCAGCAGTTTCAAGGACAGGGGGCTAGGCTATGGCTACACCTTC
j_call: TRBJ1-1; clone_size: .; v_call: TRBV10-3; d_call: .; cdr3_aa: CAISESRGPGTEAFF; cdr3_nt: TGTGCCATCAGTGAGTCGCGAGGGCCGGGCACTGAAGCTTTCTTT
j_call: TRBJ1-6; clone_size: .; v_call: TRBV7-2; d_call: .; cdr3_aa: CASSPLSSYNSPLHF; cdr3_nt: TGTGCCAGCAGCCCTCTAAGCTCCTATAATTCACCCCTCCACTTT
j_call: TRBJ2-7; clone_size: .; v_call: TRBV2; d_call: .; cdr3_aa: CASMGGSYEQYF; cdr3_nt: TGTGCCAGCATGGGGGGATCCTACGAGCAGTACTTC
j_call: TRBJ2-7; clone_size: .; v_call: TRBV6-6; d_call: .; cdr3_aa: CASSYAQKTTYERYF; cdr3_nt: TGTGCCAGCAGTTACGCCCAAAAAACCACCTACGAGCGGTACTTC
j_call: TRBJ2-7; clone_size: .; v_call: TRBV30; d_call: .; cdr3_aa: CAWIGSYSYEQYF; cdr3_nt: TGTGCCTGGATCGGTAGCTACTCCTACGAGCAGTACTTC
j_call: TRBJ2-6; clone_size: .; v_call: TRBV28; d_call: .; cdr3_aa: CASTPRQGYSGANVLTF; cdr3_nt: TGTGCCAGCACCCCCCGGCAGGGGTACTCTGGGGCCAACGTCCTGACTTTC
j_call: TRBJ1-5; clone_size: .; v_call: TRBV5-8; d_call: TRBD1; cdr3_aa: CASSRTGGSSQPQHF; cdr3_nt: TGTGCCAGCAGCCGGACAGGGGGCTCTAGTCAGCCCCAGCATTTT
j_call: TRBJ1-6; clone_size: .; v_call: TRBV9; d_call: .; cdr3_aa: CASSVTPYNSPLHF; cdr3_nt: TGTGCCAGCAGCGTCACACCTTATAATTCACCCCTCCACTTT
j_call: TRBJ2-3; clone_size: .; v_call: TRBV12-5; d_call: .; cdr3_aa: CASAEGGSTDTQYF; cdr3_nt: TGTGCTAGTGCCGAGGGGGGGTCAACAGATACGCAGTATTTT
j_call: TRBJ1-1; clone_size: .; v_call: TRBV4-1; d_call: TRBD1; cdr3_aa: CASSRTGTGNTEAFF; cdr3_nt: TGCGCCAGCAGCCGCACCGGGACAGGGAACACTGAAGCTTTCTTT
j_call: TRBJ1-4; clone_size: .; v_call: TRBV5-1; d_call: .; cdr3_aa: CASSTLGGATRELLF; cdr3_nt: TGCGCCAGCAGCACCCTGGGGGGTGCTACGAGGGAACTGCTTTTT
j_call: TRBJ2-1; clone_size: few; v_call: TRBV4-3; d_call: .; cdr3_aa: CASSQGPSAAGNEQFF; cdr3_nt: TGCGCCAGCAGCCAAGGTCCATCCGCGGCGGGCAATGAGCAGTTCTTC
j_call: TRBJ1-4; clone_size: once; v_call: TRBV9; d_call: TRBD1; cdr3_aa: CASSVDGTVNEKLFF; cdr3_nt: TGTGCCAGCAGCGTAGACGGGACAGTCAATGAAAAACTGTTTTTT
j_call: TRBJ2-7; clone_size: once; v_call: TRBV7-8; d_call: .; cdr3_aa: CASSLGRKGGRTYEQYF; cdr3_nt: TGTGCCAGCAGCTTAGGGAGGAAGGGGGGGCGAACCTACGAGCAGTACTTC
j_call: TRBJ2-5; clone_size: .; v_call: TRBV28; d_call: TRBD1; cdr3_aa: CASSVDRVVETQYF; cdr3_nt: TGTGCCAGCAGCGTGGACAGGGTGGTGGAGACCCAGTACTTC
j_call: TRBJ2-7; clone_size: .; v_call: TRBV6-6; d_call: TRBD2; cdr3_aa: CASRLGLAGLSYEQYF; cdr3_nt: TGTGCCAGCAGGCTGGGACTAGCGGGACTGTCCTACGAGCAGTACTTC
j_call: TRBJ1-6; clone_size: .; v_call: TRBV3-1/TRBV3-2; d_call: TRBD1; cdr3_aa: CASSPEGALYNSPLHF; cdr3_nt: TGTGCCAGCAGCCCGGAGGGGGCCCTCTATAATTCACCCCTCCACTTT
j_call: TRBJ2-7; clone_size: .; v_call: TRBV24-1; d_call: .; cdr3_aa: CATSDSQGEQYF; cdr3_nt: TGTGCCACCAGTGATTCCCAGGGAGAGCAGTACTTC
j_call: TRBJ2-7; clone_size: .; v_call: TRBV6-2/TRBV6-3; d_call: .; cdr3_aa: CASSNPYTGTTYEQYF; cdr3_nt: TGTGCCAGCAGTAACCCATACACAGGGACGACCTACGAGCAGTACTTC
j_call: TRBJ1-1; clone_size: .; v_call: TRBV5-1; d_call: .; cdr3_aa: CASSPRRGLLTEAFF; cdr3_nt: TGCGCCAGCAGCCCCCGGCGGGGGCTCTTGACTGAAGCTTTCTTT
j_call: TRBJ2-2; clone_size: .; v_call: TRBV7-7; d_call: .; cdr3_aa: CASSLGRPSNTGELFF; cdr3_nt: TGTGCCAGCAGCTTAGGCAGGCCCTCGAACACCGGGGAGCTGTTTTTT
j_call: TRBJ1-3; clone_size: .; v_call: TRBV27; d_call: .; cdr3_aa: CASSPRGPGNTIYF; cdr3_nt: TGTGCCAGCAGTCCCCGGGGTCCTGGAAACACCATATATTTT
j_call: TRBJ1-5; clone_size: .; v_call: TRBV13; d_call: TRBD1; cdr3_aa: CASSLRGQEPQHF; cdr3_nt: TGTGCCAGCAGCTTAAGGGGACAGGAGCCCCAGCATTTT
j_call: TRBJ1-6; clone_size: .; v_call: TRBV6-5; d_call: TRBD1; cdr3_aa: CASSYNGQGYNSPLHF; cdr3_nt: TGTGCCAGCAGTTATAACGGACAGGGCTATAATTCACCCCTCCACTTT
j_call: TRBJ2-3; clone_size: .; v_call: TRBV4-3; d_call: .; cdr3_aa: CASSQDAGGGTQYF; cdr3_nt: TGCGCCAGCAGCCAAGACGCAGGTGGTGGTACGCAGTATTTT
j_call: TRBJ1-1; clone_size: .; v_call: TRBV24-1; d_call: .; cdr3_aa: CATSDPNTGAEAFF; cdr3_nt: TGTGCCACCAGTGATCCGAACACAGGTGCTGAAGCTTTCTTT